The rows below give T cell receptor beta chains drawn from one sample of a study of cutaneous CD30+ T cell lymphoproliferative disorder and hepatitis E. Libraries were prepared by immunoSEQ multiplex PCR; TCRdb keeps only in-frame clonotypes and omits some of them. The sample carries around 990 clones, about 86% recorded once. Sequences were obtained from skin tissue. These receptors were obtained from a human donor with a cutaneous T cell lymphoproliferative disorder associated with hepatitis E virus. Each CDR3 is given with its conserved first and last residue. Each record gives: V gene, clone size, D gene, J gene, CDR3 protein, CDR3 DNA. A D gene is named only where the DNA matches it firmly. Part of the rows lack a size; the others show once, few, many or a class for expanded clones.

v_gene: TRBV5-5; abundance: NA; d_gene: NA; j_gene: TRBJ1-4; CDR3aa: CASSLHTRRIIDEELFF; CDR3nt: TGTGCCAGCAGCTTGCATACTAGACGGATCATCGATGAGGAACTGTTTTTT
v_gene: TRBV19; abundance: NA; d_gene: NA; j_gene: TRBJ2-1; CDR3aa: CASSIVGLGSYNEQFF; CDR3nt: TGTGCCAGTAGTATAGTCGGGCTAGGTTCCTACAATGAGCAGTTCTTC
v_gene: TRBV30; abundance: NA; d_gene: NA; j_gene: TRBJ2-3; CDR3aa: CAWSMGSGTDTQYF; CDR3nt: TGTGCCTGGTCGATGGGGTCAGGGACAGATACGCAGTATTTT
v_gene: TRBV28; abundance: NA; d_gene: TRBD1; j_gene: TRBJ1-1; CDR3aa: CASRSLQGTSKAFF; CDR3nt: TGTGCCAGCAGATCCCTACAGGGGACTTCAAAAGCTTTCTTT
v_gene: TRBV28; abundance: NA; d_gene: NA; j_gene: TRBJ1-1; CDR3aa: CASSTGAARETEAFF; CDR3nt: TGTGCCAGTAGCACGGGGGCGGCCAGGGAAACTGAAGCTTTCTTT
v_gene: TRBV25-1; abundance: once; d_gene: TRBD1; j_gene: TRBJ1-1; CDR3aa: CASSSAGGHTEAFF; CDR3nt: TGTGCCAGCAGTTCAGCAGGGGGTCACACTGAAGCTTTCTTT
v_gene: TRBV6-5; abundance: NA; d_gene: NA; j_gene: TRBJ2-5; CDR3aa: CASSYKGTQYF; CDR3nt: TGTGCCAGCAGTTACAAGGGGACCCAGTACTTC
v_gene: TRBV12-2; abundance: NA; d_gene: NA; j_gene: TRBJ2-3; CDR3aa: CASRAPTQYF; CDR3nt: TGTGCAAGTCGGGCCCCTACGCAGTATTTT
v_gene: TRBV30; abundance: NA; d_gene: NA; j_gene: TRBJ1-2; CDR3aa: CAWKNTDTNYGYTF; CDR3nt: TGTGCCTGGAAAAATACGGATACTAACTATGGCTACACCTTC
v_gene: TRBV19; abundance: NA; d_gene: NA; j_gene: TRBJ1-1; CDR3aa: CASSRSVNTEAFF; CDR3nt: TGTGCCAGTAGTAGGAGTGTGAACACTGAAGCTTTCTTT
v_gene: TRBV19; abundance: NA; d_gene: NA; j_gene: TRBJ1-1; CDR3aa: CASNRAVNTEAFF; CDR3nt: TGTGCCAGTAATAGGGCGGTAAACACTGAAGCTTTCTTT
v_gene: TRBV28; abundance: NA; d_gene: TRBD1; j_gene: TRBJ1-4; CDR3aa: CASSQGAYQEKLFF; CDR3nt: TGTGCCAGCAGCCAGGGGGCCTATCAGGAAAAACTGTTTTTT
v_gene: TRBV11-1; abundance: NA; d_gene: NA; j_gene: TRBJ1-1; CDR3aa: CASSLAGGTEAFF; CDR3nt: TGTGCCAGCAGCTTAGCGGGGGGCACTGAAGCTTTCTTT
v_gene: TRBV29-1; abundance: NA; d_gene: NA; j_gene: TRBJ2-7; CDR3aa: CSVLGQPLSGEQYF; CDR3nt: TGCAGCGTTTTAGGACAGCCTCTCTCCGGGGAGCAGTACTTC
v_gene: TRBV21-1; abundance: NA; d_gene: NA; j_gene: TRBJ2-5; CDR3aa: CASSKYRTTAGETQYF; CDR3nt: TGTGCCAGCAGCAAATATCGGACCACCGCCGGGGAGACCCAGTACTTC
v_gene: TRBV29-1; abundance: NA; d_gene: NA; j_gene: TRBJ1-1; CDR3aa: CSVEMNTEAFF; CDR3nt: TGCAGCGTTGAAATGAACACTGAAGCTTTCTTT
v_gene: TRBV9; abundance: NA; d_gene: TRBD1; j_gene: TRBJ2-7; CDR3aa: CASSSYYLLDRAGEQYF; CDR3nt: TGTGCCAGCAGCTCATACTACCTCTTGGACAGGGCTGGCGAGCAGTACTTC
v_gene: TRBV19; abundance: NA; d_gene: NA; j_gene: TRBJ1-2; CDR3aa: CASSIGRAVYGYTF; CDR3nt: TGTGCCAGTAGTATAGGCAGGGCGGTCTATGGCTACACCTTC
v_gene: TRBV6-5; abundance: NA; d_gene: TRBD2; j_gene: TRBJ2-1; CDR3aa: CASSQLAGAYNEQFF; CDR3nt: TGTGCCAGCAGCCAACTAGCGGGGGCGTACAATGAGCAGTTCTTC
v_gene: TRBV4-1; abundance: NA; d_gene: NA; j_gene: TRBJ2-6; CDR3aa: CASSQQGSYSGANVLTF; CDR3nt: TGCGCCAGCAGCCAACAGGGGTCATACTCTGGGGCCAACGTCCTGACTTTC
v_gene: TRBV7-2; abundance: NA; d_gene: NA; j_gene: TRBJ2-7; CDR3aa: CASSRRTVREQYF; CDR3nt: TGTGCCAGCAGTAGAAGGACAGTTCGCGAGCAGTACTTC
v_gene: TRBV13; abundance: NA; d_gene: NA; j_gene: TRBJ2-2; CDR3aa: CASASRILDTGELFF; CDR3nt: TGTGCCAGCGCCTCTAGGATCCTCGACACCGGGGAGCTGTTTTTT